This TCR beta chain was identified in a study of blood T cell repertoires in COVID-19. Study details: Specimens from acute and convalescent COVID-19 originated in the United States, Italy and Spain. In each case, the material was cDNA or gDNA derived from T cells, B-cell-depleted T cells, or PBMCs.

TCRdb's copy holds only in-frame clones and misses some; the assay was immunoSEQ multiplex PCR. The sample holds 300,000 to 400,000 clones; 80% to 90% are singletons and the top ten take about 4.2%. Per germline, CDR1 LGHNA and CDR2 YSLEER. There are 16 residues in the CDR3. Trimming shortened V by 0 bases and J by 6 bases, and 12 bases separated the two germline ends. The participants were between roughly 18 and 89 years old and came from about two dozen US areas. Cohorts were based on clinical histories the participants reported. Sequenced input: PBMCs or T cells enriched from blood (not recorded which). The rearrangement uses TRBV4-3 and TRBJ1-6, with D perhaps TRBD1 (5 bases). This clonotype was obtained from a middle-aged woman with acute COVID-19. The CDR3 coding sequence is TGCGCCAGCAGCCAAGAGGTTTGGCAGGGTAATTCACCCCTCCACTTT. Residues: CASSQEVWQGNSPLHF.